This T cell receptor beta chain is drawn from a study of cytotoxic CD8 clonotypes in ibrutinib-treated CLL. About the study: The cohort had over ten relapsed/refractory and around 14 treatment-naive patients, 17 IGHV unmutated. After median around 70 months, roughly 14 stayed in remission, about 12 progressed; responses some 25 partial, 2 complete. Overall study results and limits: Treatment left the uncommon public clonotypes either contracted or stable in frequency.

With sequencing, the targeted depth ranged from 1 in 200,000 to 1 in 1 million T cells. Generated by immunoSEQ multiplex PCR, the TCRdb table keeps only in-frame clones and is missing some. The table lists tens of thousands of clones, approximately 71% of them singletons. Of note for this clone: The target antigen is unknown.

The CDR3 is 14 amino acids. V dropped 5 bases and J dropped 4 bases, with 14 bases sitting between them. The germline CDR1 and CDR2 sequences are MNHEY and SMNVEV (reference sequence). The sample in question was PBMCs, obtained at disease progression, from a patient treated with ibrutinib. This rearrangement joins TRBV27 to TRBJ1-2, with D perhaps matching TRBD1 (6 bases). The TCR sequence derives from a human donor with chronic lymphocytic leukemia. CDR3 amino acids: CASSPLGGAYGYTF. In nucleotides, the CDR3 is TGTGCCAGCAGTCCCCTCGGGGGCGCCTATGGCTACACCTTC.